The 29 T cell receptor beta chains reported below all come from one sample, sequenced in a study of blood T cell repertoires in COVID-19. The assay was immunoSEQ multiplex PCR, and TCRdb's table has in-frame clones only and misses some. The table has over 15,000 clones, 82% seen once; the top ten hold roughly 6.1%. Material for sequencing was peripheral blood. Receptors were obtained from a human donor in a cohort sampled during active COVID-19.

Notes on this clone: A junction end diverges from the germline sequence, so it may reflect a read error. J is TRBJ2-3 and V is TRBV7-7; D might be TRBD2 (5 bases). Germline assignment: CDR1 SSHAT and CDR2 FNYEAQ (reference sequence). CDR3 length equals 15 residues. The DNA for the CDR3 is TGTGCTAGCAGCCCCGGACTGGGAAAGACAGATACGCAGTATTTT. It is translated as CASSPGLGKTDTQYF.

The chain employs TRBV15 and TRBJ2-1; perhaps TRBD2 as D (6 bases). The V end was cut by 1 base, the J end by 9 bases, with 19 bases between. This CDR3 has 16 amino acids. CDR1 LNHNV and CDR2 YYDKDF come from the germline V gene (reference sequence). CDR3 sequence (DNA): TGTGCCACCAGCAGAGTTGTGCGCGGGAAAGCTAGTGAGCAGTTCTTC. It translates to CATSRVVRGKASEQFF.

The chain has TRBV9 and TRBJ2-3; TRBD2 is a possible D gene (5 bases). The CDR3 is made up of 16 amino acids. V shed 4 bases and J shed 1 base, with 16 bases lying between them. The germline V gene has CDR1 SGDLS and CDR2 YYNGEE. The CDR3 nucleotides read TGTGCCAGCAGCAAAACTAGTGGTTATGGCACAGATACGCAGTATTTT. This encodes CASSKTSGYGTDTQYF.

The genes are TRBV18 and TRBJ2-7; D possibly corresponds to TRBD2 (5 bases). This CDR3 contains 16 residues. V was trimmed by 4 bases and J by 5 bases, leaving 21 bases between them. The germline gives CDR1 KGHSH, CDR2 LQKENI. CDR3 residues: CASSLRMVAAGDEQYF. The DNA of the CDR3 is TGTGCCAGCTCACTCAGGATGGTTGCGGCCGGGGACGAGCAGTACTTC. The full variable domain, its missing parts supplied by reference TRBV18 and TRBJ2-7, is NAGVMQNPRHLVRRRGQEARLRCSPMKGHSHVYWYRQLPEEGLKFMVYLQKENIIDESGMPKERFSAEFPKEGPSILRIQQVVRGDSAAYFCASSLRMVAAGDEQYFGPGTRLTVT.

V gene TRBV28 combines with J gene TRBJ2-4, with D perhaps matching TRBD2 (6 bases). V lost 3 bases and J lost 7, with 10 bases in between. CDR1 and CDR2 (germline): MDHEN, SYDVKM. This CDR3 contains 13 residues. CDR3 sequence reads: CASSLMAGNIQYF. The DNA for the CDR3 is TGTGCCAGCAGTTTGATGGCGGGGAACATTCAGTACTTC.

Worth noting for this clone: Other DNA sequences of this sample code for an identical CDR3. The V call is TRBV5-1, the J call TRBJ1-1; D unclear. Germline loops: CDR1 SGHRS, CDR2 YFSETQ. V lost 0 bases and J lost 3, with 9 bases in between. The CDR3 is made up of 14 amino acids. Here the CDR3 DNA reads TGCGCCAGCAGCTTGGCGGGTGGGTACACTGAAGCTTTCTTT. It encodes CASSLAGGYTEAFF.

The chain uses TRBV6-5 and TRBJ2-1; maybe TRBD1 (6 bases). The CDR3 loop spans 13 amino acids. Germline V gene lookup returns CDR1 MNHEY and CDR2 SVGAGI. V gave up 8 bases and J gave up 7 bases, with 15 bases separating them. The CDR3: CASSLRDRNEQFF. The CDR3 DNA reads TGTGCCAGCTCGTTAAGAGACAGGAATGAGCAGTTCTTC.

The J gene is TRBJ1-2, the V gene TRBV28; 11 nucleotides match TRBD1. Losses at the gene ends were 1 base for V and 4 bases for J; bases not matched to a gene: 5. There are 16 residues in the CDR3. Germline assignment: CDR1 MDHEN and CDR2 SYDVKM. The CDR3 sequence: CASSLLGQGVFYGYTF. CDR3 nucleotides: TGTGCCAGCAGTTTATTGGGACAGGGGGTGTTCTATGGCTACACCTTC.

V and J are TRBV6-1 and TRBJ2-3; 14 positions agree with TRBD2. The ends lost 3 bases at V and 4 bases at J; junction bases unmatched: 0. The CDR3 runs to 15 residues. Germline CDR1 reads MNHNS; CDR2 reads SASEGT. The CDR3 spells CASSEGLAGADTQYF. In DNA form, the CDR3 reads TGTGCCAGCAGTGAGGGACTAGCGGGAGCAGATACGCAGTATTTT.

The genes are TRBV7-3 and TRBJ2-2, with 8 bases matching TRBD1. This CDR3 spans 16 amino acids. Germline CDR1 reads SGHTA; CDR2 reads FQGTGA. The V and J ends lost 2 bases and 5 bases, in that order; junction bases with no gene match: 7. CDR3 bases: TGTGCCAGCAGCTTACTCGCGCGGACAGGGACCGGGGAGCTGTTTTTT. Amino acid sequence: CASSLLARTGTGELFF.

Notes on this clone: The same CDR3 also results from other DNA sequences found in this sample. This chain uses TRBV19 with TRBJ2-2; TRBD1 matches 7 bases. The CDR3 consists of 14 residues. CDR1 LNHDA and CDR2 SQIVND come from the germline V gene (reference sequence). The V and J ends lost 5 bases and 6 bases, in that order; junction bases with no gene match: 6. The CDR3 DNA follows: TGTGCCAGTAGTGCCGGACAGGAGGCCGGGGAGCTGTTTTTT. Protein sequence: CASSAGQEAGELFF.

The sample holds one count of this clone. The chain uses TRBV19 and TRBJ2-7, with D perhaps TRBD2 (5 bases). The V end was cut by 9 bases, the J end by 4 bases, with 10 bases between. The CDR3 loop spans 11 amino acids. Germline loops: CDR1 LNHDA, CDR2 SQIVND (reference sequence). The chain's CDR3 is CASRRGYEQYF. CDR3 sequence (DNA): TGTGCCAGCCGTCGGGGTTACGAGCAGTACTTC.

This chain joins TRBV6-1 and TRBJ2-7; maybe TRBD1 (6 bases). Trimming stripped 3 bases from V and 5 bases from J, with 20 bases between. Germline CDR1 and CDR2: MNHNS and SASEGT. This CDR3 has 16 residues. CDR3 nucleotides: TGTGCCAGCAGTGACCAACCAGGACAGATAAGGGACGAGCAGTACTTC. As protein: CASSDQPGQIRDEQYF.

This rearrangement joins TRBV5-1 to TRBJ2-7; D gene unclear. The CDR3 is made up of 11 amino acids. The germline V gene has CDR1 SGHRS and CDR2 YFSETQ. The V end lost 0 bases, the J end lost 6 bases, and 4 bases lay between the germline ends. The CDR3 coding sequence is TGCGCCAGCAGCTTGGACGGCGAGCAGTACTTC. This encodes CASSLDGEQYF.

By proportion, this clone is medium-sized (0.01 to 0.1%). The chain uses TRBV28 and TRBJ2-1, with TRBD2 matching 14 bases. CDR1 and CDR2 from the germline V gene are MDHEN and SYDVKM. The CDR3 contains 15 residues. Trimming cost V 7 bases and J 6 bases; bases outside gene matches: 5. CDR3 coding DNA: TGTGCCAGCACCGAGACTAGCGGGAGGGCCAATGAGCAGTTCTTC. This sequence encodes CASTETSGRANEQFF.

The J gene is TRBJ1-5, the V gene TRBV6-6, with D unclear. V shed 6 bases and J shed 7 bases, with 13 bases lying between them. CDR3 length: 13 amino acids. Germline V gene data show CDR1 as MNHNY and CDR2 as SVGAGI (reference sequence). The DNA for the CDR3 is TGTGCCAGCAGCGAAACAGAGCTACAGCCCCAGCATTTT. Translated, it gives CASSETELQPQHF.

Only a few counts were recorded for this clone. The V gene is TRBV9, the J gene TRBJ2-2; 10 bases align to TRBD1. The V and J ends lost 3 bases and 7 bases, in that order; junction bases with no gene match: 3. The CDR3 is 14 amino acids. Germline CDR1 is SGDLS and CDR2 is YYNGEE. In nucleotides, the CDR3 is TGTGCCAGCAGCGCGACAGGGGGCGGCGGGGAGCTGTTTTTT. This sequence encodes CASSATGGGGELFF.

This chain uses TRBV7-9 with TRBJ2-5; D perhaps matches TRBD2 (6 bases). The CDR3 extends over 17 amino acids. With 3 bases removed from V and 5 bases from J, the gap between germline ends came to 22 bases. CDR1 SEHNR and CDR2 FQNEAQ come from the germline V gene (reference sequence). The CDR3 sequence is CASSFLRTTSSGETQYF. CDR3 sequence (DNA): TGTGCCAGCAGCTTTCTCCGGACTACGAGTTCAGGGGAGACCCAGTACTTC.

The chain joins TRBV4-1 to TRBJ2-1; TRBD2 agrees at 7 bases. Per germline, CDR1 MGHRA and CDR2 YSYEKL. V gave up 4 bases and J gave up 7 bases; unmatched junction bases: 4. This CDR3 comprises 13 residues. The CDR3 DNA reads as TGCGCCAGCAGCCCGGGACTAAGTAATGAGCAGTTCTTC. Translated, it gives CASSPGLSNEQFF.

This clone turned up a few times. This chain joins TRBV28 and TRBJ2-4; D is perhaps TRBD2 (6 bases). Germline CDR1 and CDR2: MDHEN and SYDVKM. Trimming removed 7 bases from V and 2 bases from J, with 9 bases in between. CDR3 length: 13 residues. CDR3 sequence reads: CASTGTPKNIQYF. CDR3 DNA: TGTGCCAGCACAGGGACTCCCAAAAACATTCAGTACTTC.

This chain's CDR3 is CASSQLISAGANVLTF. In nucleotides, the CDR3 is TGCGCCAGCAGCCAATTGATTTCAGCTGGGGCCAACGTCCTGACTTTC. V is TRBV4-1 and J is TRBJ2-6; D unresolved. Germline CDR1 MGHRA, CDR2 YSYEKL. The CDR3 contains 16 residues. With 2 bases removed from V and 2 bases from J, the gap between germline ends came to 10 bases.

This clone was seen once. This chain connects TRBV20-1 to TRBJ2-3; 8 nucleotides line up with TRBD2. The CDR3 runs 17 residues. The J segment lost 0 bases and the V segment lost 3 bases, leaving 11 bases of the junction unmatched. CDR1 DFQATT and CDR2 SNEGSKA come from the germline V gene (reference sequence). CDR3 DNA sequence: TGCAGTGCTAGTGATGCGGGAGGCGTCCCTAGCACAGATACGCAGTATTTT. Its translation is CSASDAGGVPSTDTQYF.

V usage is TRBV18 and J usage is TRBJ2-3; D remains unclear. V lost 5 bases to trimming and J lost 2 bases, with 8 bases between them. The CDR3 totals 13 residues. Germline lookup yields CDR1 KGHSH and CDR2 LQKENI. Here the CDR3 DNA reads TGTGCCAGCTCATACAGAGACACAGATACGCAGTATTTT. This translates into CASSYRDTDTQYF.

The J gene is TRBJ2-5, the V gene TRBV28; D is possibly TRBD2 (7 bases). The germline V gene encodes CDR1 MDHEN and CDR2 SYDVKM. The CDR3 totals 14 residues. The V and J ends lost 5 bases and 5 bases respectively, with 15 bases between them. In nucleotides, the CDR3 is TGTGCCAGCAGTATGGGGGGGCTGAGGGAGACCCAGTACTTC. Protein product: CASSMGGLRETQYF.

CDR3 residues: CASSLGLALSTDTQYF. For the CDR3, the DNA is TGTGCCAGCAGCTTGGGACTAGCGCTCAGCACAGATACGCAGTATTTT. The genes are TRBV9 and TRBJ2-3, with 10 bases matching TRBD2. CDR3 length: 16 amino acids. Germline V CDR1 and CDR2: SGDLS, YYNGEE. Trimming removed 4 bases from V and 0 bases from J; junction bases left unmatched: 5.

V gene TRBV15 combines with J gene TRBJ2-6; a possible D gene is TRBD2 (5 bases). The CDR3 has 16 amino acids. Germline V gives CDR1 LNHNV, CDR2 YYDKDF (reference sequence). V lost 0 bases and J lost 1, with 7 bases in between. This chain's CDR3 is CATSRDPGSGANVLTF. CDR3 coding DNA: TGTGCCACCAGCAGAGATCCGGGATCTGGGGCCAACGTCCTGACTTTC.

This chain links TRBV28 with TRBJ2-7; 10 positions agree with TRBD1. V dropped 8 bases and J dropped 3; count of bases not matched to a gene: 4. CDR3 length equals 13 residues. Germline CDR1 reads MDHEN; CDR2 reads SYDVKM. CDR3 sequence: CASSGDRGYEQYF. The CDR3 DNA sequence: TGTGCCAGCTCCGGGGACAGGGGCTACGAGCAGTACTTC.

The chain combines TRBV6-4 with TRBJ2-3, with 8 bases aligning to TRBD2. The trim removed 3 bases at V and 0 bases at J, leaving 5 bases unmatched. The germline CDR1 and CDR2 sequences are MRHNA and SNTAGT. This CDR3 contains 16 residues. CDR3 DNA sequence: TGTGCCAGCAGTGAGCTAGCGGGCACTAGCACAGATACGCAGTATTTT. It translates to CASSELAGTSTDTQYF.

The J gene is TRBJ1-4, the V gene TRBV5-1, with a tentative D call TRBD1 (5 bases). Germline V gene sequence: CDR1 SGHRS, CDR2 YFSETQ. V lost 4 bases to trimming and J lost 8 bases, with 18 bases between them. The CDR3 consists of 15 residues. The CDR3 DNA sequence: TGCGCCAGCAGCGGGGCGGGGGGTTACTACGAAAAACTGTTTTTT. Translating it yields CASSGAGGYYEKLFF.